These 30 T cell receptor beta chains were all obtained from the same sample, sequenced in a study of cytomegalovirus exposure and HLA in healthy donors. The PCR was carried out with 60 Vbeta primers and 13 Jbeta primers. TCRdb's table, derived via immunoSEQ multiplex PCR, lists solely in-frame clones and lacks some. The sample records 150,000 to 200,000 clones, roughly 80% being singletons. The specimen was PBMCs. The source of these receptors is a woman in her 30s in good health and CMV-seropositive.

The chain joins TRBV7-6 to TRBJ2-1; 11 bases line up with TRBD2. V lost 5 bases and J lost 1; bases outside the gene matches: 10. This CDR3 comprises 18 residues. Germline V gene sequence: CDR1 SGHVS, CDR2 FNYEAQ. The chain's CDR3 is CASSPGTSGPTSYNEQFF. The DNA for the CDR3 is TGTGCCAGCAGCCCCGGGACTAGCGGCCCGACGTCCTACAATGAGCAGTTCTTC.

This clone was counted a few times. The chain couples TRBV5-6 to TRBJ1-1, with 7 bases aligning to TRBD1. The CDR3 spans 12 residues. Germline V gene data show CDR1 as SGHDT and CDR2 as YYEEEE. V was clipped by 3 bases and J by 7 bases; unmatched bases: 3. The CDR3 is CASSWGQSEAFF. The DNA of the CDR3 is TGTGCCAGCAGCTGGGGACAGAGTGAAGCTTTCTTT.

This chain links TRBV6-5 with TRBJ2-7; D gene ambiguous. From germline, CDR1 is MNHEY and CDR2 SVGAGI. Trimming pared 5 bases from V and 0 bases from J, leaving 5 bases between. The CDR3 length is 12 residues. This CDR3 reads CASSVSSYEQYF. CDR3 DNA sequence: TGTGCCAGCAGTGTTAGCTCCTACGAGCAGTACTTC.

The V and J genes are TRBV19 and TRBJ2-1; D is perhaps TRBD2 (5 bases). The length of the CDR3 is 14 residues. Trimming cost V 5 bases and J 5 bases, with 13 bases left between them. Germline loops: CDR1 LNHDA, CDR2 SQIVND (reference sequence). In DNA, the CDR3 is TGTGCCAGTAGTCTCCCGGACTTGGACAATGAGCAGTTCTTC. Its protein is CASSLPDLDNEQFF.

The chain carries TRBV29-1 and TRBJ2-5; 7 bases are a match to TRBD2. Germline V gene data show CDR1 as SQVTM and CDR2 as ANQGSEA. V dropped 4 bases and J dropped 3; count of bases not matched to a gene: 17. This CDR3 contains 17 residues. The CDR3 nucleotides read TGCAGCGTTGTAGTGGGAGGGAGGGCCTGGTCGAAAGAGACCCAGTACTTC. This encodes CSVVVGGRAWSKETQYF.

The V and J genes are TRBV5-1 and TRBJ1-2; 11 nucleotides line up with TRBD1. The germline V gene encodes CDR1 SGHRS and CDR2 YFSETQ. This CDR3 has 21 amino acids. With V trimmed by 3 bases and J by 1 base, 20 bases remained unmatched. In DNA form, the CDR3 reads TGCGCCAGCAGCTGGGGGGCACGGACAGGGGGCAGCGGCTCCCTTAACTATGGCTACACCTTC. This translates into CASSWGARTGGSGSLNYGYTF.

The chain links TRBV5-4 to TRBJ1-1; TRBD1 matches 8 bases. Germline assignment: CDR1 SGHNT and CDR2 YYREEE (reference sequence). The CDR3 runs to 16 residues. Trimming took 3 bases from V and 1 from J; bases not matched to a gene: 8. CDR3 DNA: TGTGCCAGCAGCTCAGAAAGGACAGGGCCGAACACTGAAGCTTTCTTT. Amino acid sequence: CASSSERTGPNTEAFF.

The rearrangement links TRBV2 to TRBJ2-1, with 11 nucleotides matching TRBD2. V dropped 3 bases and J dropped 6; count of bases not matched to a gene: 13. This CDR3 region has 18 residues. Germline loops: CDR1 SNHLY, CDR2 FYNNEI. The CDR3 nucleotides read TGTGCCAGCAGTGACCTGGGACTAGCGGTCGCGATGGGCAATGAGCAGTTCTTC. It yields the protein CASSDLGLAVAMGNEQFF.

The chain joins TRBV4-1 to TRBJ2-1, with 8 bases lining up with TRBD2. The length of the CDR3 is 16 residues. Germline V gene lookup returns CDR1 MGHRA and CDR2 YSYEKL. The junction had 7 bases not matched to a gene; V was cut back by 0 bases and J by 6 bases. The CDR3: CASSQERSGSTNEQFF. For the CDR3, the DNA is TGCGCCAGCAGCCAAGAGCGGAGCGGGAGTACCAATGAGCAGTTCTTC.

The CDR3 nucleotides are TGCAGCGTTTTATCCGGGACAGGGTCCTCCGGGGAGCTGTTTTTT. As protein: CSVLSGTGSSGELFF. The chain combines TRBV29-1 with TRBJ2-2; 9 bases fit TRBD1. Germline CDR1 reads SQVTM; CDR2 reads ANQGSEA. V shed 5 bases and J 6 bases; nucleotides not matched to a gene: 10. The CDR3 covers 15 residues.

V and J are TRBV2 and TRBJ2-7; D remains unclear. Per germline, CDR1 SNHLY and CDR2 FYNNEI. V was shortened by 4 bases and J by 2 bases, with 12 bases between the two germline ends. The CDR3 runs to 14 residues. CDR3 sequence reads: CASSGEDNTYEQYF. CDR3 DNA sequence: TGTGCCAGCAGTGGCGAAGACAATACCTACGAGCAGTACTTC.

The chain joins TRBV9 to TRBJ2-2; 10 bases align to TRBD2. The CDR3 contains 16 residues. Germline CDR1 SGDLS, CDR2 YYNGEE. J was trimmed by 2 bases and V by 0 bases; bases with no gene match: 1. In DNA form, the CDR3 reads TGTGCCAGCAGCGTAGTAGCGGGGGGCAACACCGGGGAGCTGTTTTTT. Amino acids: CASSVVAGGNTGELFF. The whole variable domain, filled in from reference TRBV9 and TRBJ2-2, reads DSGVTQTPKHLITATGQRVTLRCSPRSGDLSVYWYQQSLDQGLQFLIQYYNGEERAKGNILERFSAQQFPDLHSELNLSSLELGDSALYFCASSVVAGGNTGELFFGEGSRLTVL.

CDR3 in DNA: TGTGCCAGCAGAGAATGGGGTACGGGAGGGAACACCGGGGAGCTGTTTTTT. Residues: CASREWGTGGNTGELFF. This chain joins TRBV2 and TRBJ2-2; 7 positions match TRBD2. CDR1 SNHLY and CDR2 FYNNEI come from the germline V gene. This CDR3 is 17 amino acids long. V was pared by 6 bases and J by 1 base, with 11 bases of the junction left unmatched.

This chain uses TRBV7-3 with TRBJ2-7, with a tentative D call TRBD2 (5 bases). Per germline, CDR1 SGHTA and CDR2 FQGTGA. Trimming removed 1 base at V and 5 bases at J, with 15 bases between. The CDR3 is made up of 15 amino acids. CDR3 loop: CASSLKYWGADEQYF. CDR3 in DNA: TGTGCCAGCAGCTTAAAGTACTGGGGAGCGGACGAGCAGTACTTC.

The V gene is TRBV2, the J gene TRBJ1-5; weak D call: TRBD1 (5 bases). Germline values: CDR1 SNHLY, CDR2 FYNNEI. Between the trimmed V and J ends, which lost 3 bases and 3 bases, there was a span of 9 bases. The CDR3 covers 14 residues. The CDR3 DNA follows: TGTGCCAGCAGTGATACAGGTTTCAATCAGCCCCAGCATTTT. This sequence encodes CASSDTGFNQPQHF.

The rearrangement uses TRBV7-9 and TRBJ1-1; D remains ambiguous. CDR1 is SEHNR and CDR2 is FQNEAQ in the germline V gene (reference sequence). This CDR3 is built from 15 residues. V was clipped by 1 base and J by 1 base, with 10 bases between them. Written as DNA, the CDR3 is TGTGCCAGCAGCTTAGGTTCCCCCCAGAACACTGAAGCTTTCTTT. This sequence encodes CASSLGSPQNTEAFF.

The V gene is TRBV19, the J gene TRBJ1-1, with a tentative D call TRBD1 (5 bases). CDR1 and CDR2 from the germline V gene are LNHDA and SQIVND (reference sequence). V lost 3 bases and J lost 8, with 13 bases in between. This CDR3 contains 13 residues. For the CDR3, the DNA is TGTGCCAGTAGTATCTATTCGGGGGGGGAAGCTTTCTTT. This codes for CASSIYSGGEAFF.

The CDR3 DNA reads as TGTGCCAGCAGTCCGACTCTTTCAGATACGCAGTATTTT. Its protein is CASSPTLSDTQYF. The chain combines TRBV28 with TRBJ2-3; the D is unclear. This CDR3 spans 13 amino acids. V was cut by 5 bases and J by 4 bases, with 10 bases left in between. CDR1 is MDHEN, CDR2 SYDVKM, per germline.

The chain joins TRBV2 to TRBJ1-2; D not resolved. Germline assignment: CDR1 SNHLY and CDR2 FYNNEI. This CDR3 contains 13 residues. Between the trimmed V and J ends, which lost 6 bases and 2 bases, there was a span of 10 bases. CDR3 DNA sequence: TGTGCCAGCAGGAGGGTAACCAACTATGGCTACACCTTC. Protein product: CASRRVTNYGYTF.

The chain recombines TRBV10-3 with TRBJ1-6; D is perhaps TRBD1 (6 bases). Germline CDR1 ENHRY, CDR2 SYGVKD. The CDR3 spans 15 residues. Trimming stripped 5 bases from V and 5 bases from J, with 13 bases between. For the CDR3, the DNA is TGTGCCATCAGTCCCGGGACACCACATAATTCACCCCTCCACTTT. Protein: CAISPGTPHNSPLHF.

This chain's CDR3 is CARSGGLTGELFF. The CDR3 region has the DNA TGCGCCAGATCAGGGGGTCTCACCGGGGAGCTGTTTTTT. This chain connects TRBV5-1 to TRBJ2-2; 7 bases are shared with TRBD1. J lost 4 bases, V lost 8 bases, and 5 bases had no gene match. Germline-derived CDR1 and CDR2 are SGHRS and YFSETQ. CDR3 length: 13 residues.

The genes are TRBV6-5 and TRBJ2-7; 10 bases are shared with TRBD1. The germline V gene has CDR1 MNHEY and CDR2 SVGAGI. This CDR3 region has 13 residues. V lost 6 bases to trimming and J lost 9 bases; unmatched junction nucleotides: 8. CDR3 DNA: TGTGCCAGCAGGGGGGGACAGGGGTTACGGCAGTACTTC. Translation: CASRGGQGLRQYF.

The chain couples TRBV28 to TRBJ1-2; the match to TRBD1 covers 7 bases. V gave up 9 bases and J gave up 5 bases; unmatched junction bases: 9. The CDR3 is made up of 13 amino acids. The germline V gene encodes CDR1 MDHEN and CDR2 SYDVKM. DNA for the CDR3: TGTGCCAGTACCGGGACAGAGTTTTATGGCTACACCTTC. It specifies CASTGTEFYGYTF.

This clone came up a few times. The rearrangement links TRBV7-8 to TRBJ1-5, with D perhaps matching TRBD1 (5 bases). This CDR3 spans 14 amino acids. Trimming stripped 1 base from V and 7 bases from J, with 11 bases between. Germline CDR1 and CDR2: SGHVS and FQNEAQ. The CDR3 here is CASSLEAGEQPQHF. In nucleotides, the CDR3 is TGTGCCAGCAGCTTAGAAGCGGGGGAACAGCCCCAGCATTTT.

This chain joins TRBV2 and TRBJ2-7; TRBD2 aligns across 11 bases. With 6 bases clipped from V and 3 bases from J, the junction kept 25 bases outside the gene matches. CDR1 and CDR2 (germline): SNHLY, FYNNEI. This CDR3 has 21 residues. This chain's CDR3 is CASSADRGGYPTSGDHYEQYF. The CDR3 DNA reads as TGTGCCAGCAGCGCGGATCGGGGGGGGTACCCGACTAGCGGGGACCACTACGAGCAGTACTTC.

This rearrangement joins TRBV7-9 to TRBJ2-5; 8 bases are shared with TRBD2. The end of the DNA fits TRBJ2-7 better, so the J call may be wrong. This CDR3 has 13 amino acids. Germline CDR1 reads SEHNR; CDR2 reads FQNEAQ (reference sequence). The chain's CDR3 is CASNGGERYEQYF. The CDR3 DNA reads TGTGCCAGCAACGGGGGGGAACGATACGAGCAGTACTTC.

CDR3 loop: CASSQVGGKETQYF. The CDR3 nucleotides are TGCGCCAGCAGCCAAGTTGGAGGGAAAGAGACCCAGTACTTC. The chain is built from TRBV4-1 and TRBJ2-5, with a tentative D call TRBD2 (6 bases). V was trimmed by 1 base and J by 3 bases, leaving 9 bases between them. This CDR3 has 14 amino acids. The germline V gene encodes CDR1 MGHRA and CDR2 YSYEKL.

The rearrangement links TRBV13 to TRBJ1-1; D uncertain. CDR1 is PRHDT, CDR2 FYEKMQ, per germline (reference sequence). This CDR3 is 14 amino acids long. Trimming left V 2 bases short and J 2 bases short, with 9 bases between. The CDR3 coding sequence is TGTGCCAGCAGCTTAATCGGGAGCAACACTGAAGCTTTCTTT. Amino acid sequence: CASSLIGSNTEAFF.

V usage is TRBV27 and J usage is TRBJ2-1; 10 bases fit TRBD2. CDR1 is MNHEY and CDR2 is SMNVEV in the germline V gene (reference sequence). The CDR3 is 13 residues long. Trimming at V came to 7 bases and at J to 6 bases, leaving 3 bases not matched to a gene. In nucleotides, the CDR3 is TGTGCCAGCACTAGCGGGGGACTCAATGAGCAGTTCTTC. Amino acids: CASTSGGLNEQFF.

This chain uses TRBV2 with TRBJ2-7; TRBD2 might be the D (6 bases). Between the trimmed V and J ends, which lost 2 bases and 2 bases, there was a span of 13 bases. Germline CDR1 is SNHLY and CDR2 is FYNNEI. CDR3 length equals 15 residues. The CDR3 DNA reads TGTGCCAGCAGTGAATTGGGGACTCCTACCTACGAGCAGTACTTC. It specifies CASSELGTPTYEQYF.